This entry is about one T cell receptor beta chain. Its target is not known. Profiling relied on immunoSEQ multiplex PCR, and the TCRdb table lists in-frame clones only, not all of them. The sample holds approximately 62,000 clones, almost 95% seen once. The entry originates in a study of OX40 agonist ivuxolimab in advanced cancers. Study-wide context: Patients took ivuxolimab, an agonistic anti-OX40 (CD134) antibody. Patients were dosed intravenously with ivuxolimab at 0.01 to 10 mg/kg every 2 weeks. Patients were roughly 87% male with ages about 23 to 79, mean approximately 62. Study results and limitations: Dosing at 0.1 to 3.0 mg/kg was accompanied by clonal expansion of CD4+ and CD8+ blood T cells by week 6.

V shed 4 bases and J 5 bases; nucleotides not matched to a gene: 4. Per the germline V gene, CDR1 is SNHLY and CDR2 is FYNNEI. This CDR3 is 14 amino acids long. This clonotype was sampled from an adult with an advanced solid tumor such as melanoma, head and neck, liver or kidney cancer. The sequencing here drew on CD4+ or CD8+ T cells sorted from blood, taken in a trial of the OX40 agonist ivuxolimab. V gene TRBV2 combines with J gene TRBJ2-7; TRBD1 matches at 11 bases. CDR3 sequence: CASSGGQGGDEQYF. In DNA form, the CDR3 reads TGTGCCAGCAGTGGGGGACAGGGGGGTGACGAGCAGTACTTC.